A single T cell receptor beta chain is shown here with its context. Its target is unknown. This specimen comes from a study of OX40 agonist ivuxolimab in advanced cancers. Overall study: Six ivuxolimab dose levels, 0.01 to 10 mg/kg, were given intravenously every 2 weeks.

The CDR3 is 20 amino acids. The ends were cut back, 1 base at V and 1 base at J, with 22 bases in the middle. Germline V gene lookup returns CDR1 LNHDA and CDR2 SQIVND (reference sequence). Profiling relied on immunoSEQ multiplex PCR, and the TCRdb table lists in-frame clones only, not all of them. The sample holds 87,000 or so clones, 87% seen once. Whole-study findings and limits: Some nonresponders likewise displayed low normalized T-cell clonal expansion.

The material was CD4+ or CD8+ T cells sorted from blood, obtained in a trial of the OX40 agonist ivuxolimab. This chain uses TRBV19 with TRBJ2-2, with D hard to call. The TCR originated in an adult with an advanced solid tumor such as melanoma, head and neck, liver or kidney cancer. The DNA of the CDR3 is TGTGCCAGTAGTATAGGCCTTACCGATCCCTCGTTCTTGAACACCGGGGAGCTGTTTTTT. Translated: CASSIGLTDPSFLNTGELFF.